This TCR beta chain is from a study of cytomegalovirus exposure and HLA in healthy donors. Primers included in the PCR were 60 Vbeta and 13 Jbeta primers. The method was immunoSEQ multiplex PCR; TCRdb's version includes in-frame clones alone and lacks a portion of them. The sample includes approximately 100,000 clones, about two thirds of them seen just once. The germline V and J ends were trimmed by 5 bases and 0 bases, with 14 bases remaining between them. The V gene's germline CDR1 is MDHEN and CDR2 SYDVKM. The CDR3 sequence is 16 residues long. The specimen was PBMCs. The sequence derives from a boy between 10 and 17 years old in good health and CMV-seronegative. This chain joins TRBV28 and TRBJ2-4; no reliable D call. CDR3 in amino acids: CASSPSQILAKNIQYF. As DNA, the CDR3 is TGTGCCAGCAGTCCCTCCCAGATCTTAGCCAAAAACATTCAGTACTTC. Looking up the rest from reference TRBV28 and TRBJ2-4 gives the full variable domain: DVKVTQSSRYLVKRTGEKVFLECVQDMDHENMFWYRQDPGLGLRLIYFSYDVKMKEKGDIPEGYSVSREKKERFSLILESASTNQTSMYLCASSPSQILAKNIQYFGAGTRLSVL.